Listed here is a single TCR beta chain. Amplification targeted TCR beta CDR3 regions from RNA transcripts. During a first-round RT-PCR of the TCR CDR3, the HTBI primer set was used. TCRdb itself ran the multiplex PCR reads through MiXCR, one entry per CDR3 protein. The repertoire includes about 300,000 distinct CDR3 sequences, 25% to 30% of them detected once, and approximately 30% sits in the top ten. The record originates from a study of T cells in Graves' hyperthyroidism and ophthalmopathy. Germline V lookup: CDR1 SGHAT, CDR2 FQNNGV. V dropped 5 bases and J dropped 3 bases, with 16 bases sitting between them. This CDR3 spans 15 amino acids.

This TCR derives from a man aged 35 to 55 with Graves' hyperthyroidism that later progressed to Graves' ophthalmopathy. The V call is TRBV11-2, the J call TRBJ2-5; D not resolved. The specimen was blood. The CDR3 coding sequence is TGTGCCAGCAGCCTGCGTGCCCTTGGTGAAGAGACCCAGTACTTC. It encodes CASSLRALGEETQYF.